The rows below give T cell receptor beta chains drawn from one sample of a study of blood T cell repertoires in COVID-19. This table comes from immunoSEQ multiplex PCR, and its TCRdb copy is limited to in-frame clones, with some not included. In the table there are hundreds of thousands of clones, 75% to 90% of which are singletons. The sequenced sample was peripheral blood. These receptors were obtained from a woman aged 25-40 years with active or convalescent COVID-19. Both conserved end residues are part of each CDR3. D genes are given only for firm matches. Where a row states a size, it is once, few, many or the class of an expanded clone; other rows omit it.

d_call	clone_size	v_call	j_call	cdr3_aa	cdr3_nt
NA	NA	TRBV24-1	TRBJ1-5	CATSDLIRYSNQPQHF	TGTGCCACCAGTGATTTAATCAGATATAGCAATCAGCCCCAGCATTTT
TRBD2	NA	TRBV11-2	TRBJ2-1	CASSSRGGYNEQFF	TGTGCCAGCAGCTCTCGCGGGGGGTACAATGAGCAGTTCTTC
TRBD1	NA	TRBV6-5	TRBJ1-1	CASRLSGGSEAFF	TGTGCCAGCAGGTTATCAGGGGGCTCTGAAGCTTTCTTT
NA	NA	TRBV25-1	TRBJ2-7	CASSDVESSYEQYF	TGTGCCAGCAGTGACGTCGAGAGCTCCTACGAGCAGTACTTC
TRBD2	once	TRBV6-2/TRBV6-3	TRBJ2-3	CASSYHPTTSGFLVDTQYF	TGTGCCAGCAGTTACCATCCTACGACTAGCGGGTTTCTAGTAGATACGCAGTATTTT
TRBD1	NA	TRBV5-1	TRBJ2-3	CASSVGQGGTDTQYF	TGCGCCAGCAGCGTCGGACAGGGGGGCACAGATACGCAGTATTTT
TRBD1	few	TRBV6-5	TRBJ1-1	CASSQGRGQDEAFF	TGTGCCAGCAGTCAGGGCAGGGGGCAGGATGAAGCTTTCTTT
NA	NA	TRBV2	TRBJ2-6	CASSSQGSGANVLTF	TGTGCCAGCAGTTCACAGGGTTCTGGGGCCAACGTCCTGACTTTC
NA	few	TRBV29-1	TRBJ1-2	CSVEVRGYGYTF	TGCAGCGTTGAAGTCCGAGGCTATGGCTACACCTTC
TRBD2	NA	TRBV6-1	TRBJ2-7	CASSEVLAGDEQYF	TGTGCCAGCAGTGAAGTTCTAGCGGGAGATGAGCAGTACTTC
TRBD2	NA	TRBV27	TRBJ2-5	CASKAGFGETQYF	TGTGCCAGCAAAGCGGGATTCGGGGAGACCCAGTACTTC
TRBD2	NA	TRBV2	TRBJ2-5	CASSTTGLTQETQYF	TGTGCCAGCAGTACGACGGGACTAACACAAGAGACCCAGTACTTC
TRBD1	NA	TRBV27	TRBJ2-7	CASSLSTGGTPHF	TGTGCCAGCAGTTTATCCACAGGGGGGACGCCTCACTTC
NA	NA	TRBV2	TRBJ2-2	CASRSRDWTNTGELFF	TGTGCCAGCAGGAGCCGGGACTGGACGAACACCGGGGAGCTGTTTTTT
NA	NA	TRBV4-1	TRBJ2-2	CASSQVGNTGELFF	TGCGCCAGCAGCCAAGTTGGCAACACCGGGGAGCTGTTTTTT
NA	NA	TRBV30	TRBJ1-1	CAWTTATNEAFF	TGTGCCTGGACCACAGCTACAAATGAAGCTTTCTTT
TRBD1	NA	TRBV7-9	TRBJ1-2	CASSLVAGGLTSYGYTF	TGTGCCAGCAGCTTAGTAGCAGGGGGCCTAACCTCCTATGGCTACACCTTC
TRBD1	once	TRBV2	TRBJ1-2	CASSDPVTGDSYGYTF	TGTGCCAGCAGTGATCCCGTTACAGGGGATAGCTATGGCTACACCTTC
TRBD1	few	TRBV7-8	TRBJ1-1	CASSFAGGTEAFF	TGTGCCAGCAGCTTCGCAGGGGGCACTGAAGCTTTCTTT
NA	NA	TRBV10-3	TRBJ1-2	CAITGSDYGYTF	TGTGCCATAACAGGGTCAGACTATGGCTACACCTTC
TRBD1	NA	TRBV30	TRBJ2-4	CAWNKKPGQGKLGSAKNIQYF	TGTGCCTGGAACAAAAAACCGGGACAGGGGAAATTAGGTTCAGCCAAAAACATTCAGTACTTC
NA	NA	TRBV7-8	TRBJ1-1	CASTPAGRHTEAFF	TGTGCCAGCACCCCGGCAGGCCGGCACACTGAAGCTTTCTTT
TRBD1	NA	TRBV5-1	TRBJ1-2	CASSLDSQGARGYTF	TGCGCCAGCAGCTTGGATTCCCAGGGGGCAAGGGGCTACACCTTC
NA	NA	TRBV27	TRBJ1-1	CASSPFAGSTEAFF	TGTGCCAGCAGCCCGTTCGCAGGGTCGACTGAAGCTTTCTTT
TRBD2	NA	TRBV6-5	TRBJ2-3	CASSHLAGLGDTQYF	TGTGCCAGCAGCCACCTAGCGGGGTTGGGAGATACGCAGTATTTT
TRBD2	NA	TRBV18	TRBJ2-3	CASSPRLTRGTSETDTQYF	TGTGCCAGCTCACCACGTCTTACCCGGGGGACTAGCGAAACAGATACGCAGTATTTT
NA	few	TRBV18	TRBJ2-7	CASSPATIGQQYF	TGTGCCAGCTCACCGGCGACTATCGGGCAGCAGTACTTC
NA	NA	TRBV19	TRBJ2-7	CASSTGTFYEQYF	TGTGCCAGTAGTACCGGGACATTTTACGAGCAGTACTTC
NA	NA	TRBV6-2/TRBV6-3	TRBJ1-5	CASSRQGIGQPQHF	TGTGCCAGCAGTCGGCAGGGGATAGGGCAGCCCCAGCATTTT
NA	NA	TRBV6-5	TRBJ1-2	CASTATSTYGYTF	TGTGCCAGCACCGCAACTTCCACCTATGGCTACACCTTC
TRBD1	NA	TRBV24-1	TRBJ2-7	CATSWTGKYEQYF	TGTGCCACCAGTTGGACAGGAAAATACGAGCAGTACTTC
NA	NA	TRBV5-1	TRBJ1-4	CASSQDRSTTNEKLFF	TGCGCCAGCAGCCAGGACAGATCTACAACTAATGAAAAACTGTTTTTT
TRBD1	NA	TRBV9	TRBJ1-2	CASSQGQGVGYTF	TGTGCCAGCAGCCAAGGACAGGGTGTTGGCTACACCTTC
NA	NA	TRBV7-9	TRBJ1-1	CASSPPFDTEAFF	TGTGCCAGCAGCCCCCCCTTTGACACTGAAGCTTTCTTT
NA	once	TRBV6-6	TRBJ1-3	CASSKSDSGNTIYF	TGTGCCAGCAGCAAGAGTGACTCTGGAAACACCATATATTTT
TRBD2	NA	TRBV3-1/TRBV3-2	TRBJ2-3	CASSLAGVGTDTQYF	TGTGCCAGCAGCCTAGCGGGAGTGGGGACAGATACGCAGTATTTT
NA	once	TRBV7-2	TRBJ1-3	CASSLFPGGSGNTIYF	TGTGCCAGCAGCTTATTCCCAGGAGGCTCTGGAAACACCATATATTTT
NA	NA	TRBV5-1	TRBJ2-7	CASSLGPGQPYEQYF	TGCGCCAGCAGCTTAGGCCCCGGACAACCCTACGAGCAGTACTTC
TRBD1	NA	TRBV20-1	TRBJ1-2	CSASSGGWDGYTF	TGCAGTGCTAGTTCAGGGGGCTGGGATGGCTACACCTTC
NA	once	TRBV6-5	TRBJ2-2	CASSYGDITGELFF	TGTGCCAGCAGTTACGGTGACATCACCGGGGAGCTGTTTTTT
TRBD1	NA	TRBV11-2	TRBJ1-2	CASSVNRGEGYTF	TGTGCCAGCAGCGTAAACAGGGGTGAAGGCTACACCTTC
TRBD1	NA	TRBV3-1/TRBV3-2	TRBJ1-2	CASSLKNRGQGNYGYTF	TGTGCCAGCAGCCTGAAGAACAGGGGGCAAGGTAACTATGGCTACACCTTC
TRBD2	NA	TRBV6-5	TRBJ2-3	CASSPGTNLGTQYF	TGTGCCAGCAGTCCCGGGACTAACCTCGGTACGCAGTATTTT
TRBD1	NA	TRBV4-1	TRBJ1-6	CASSQPDRVGSPLHF	TGCGCCAGCAGCCAACCTGACAGGGTGGGTTCACCCCTCCACTTT